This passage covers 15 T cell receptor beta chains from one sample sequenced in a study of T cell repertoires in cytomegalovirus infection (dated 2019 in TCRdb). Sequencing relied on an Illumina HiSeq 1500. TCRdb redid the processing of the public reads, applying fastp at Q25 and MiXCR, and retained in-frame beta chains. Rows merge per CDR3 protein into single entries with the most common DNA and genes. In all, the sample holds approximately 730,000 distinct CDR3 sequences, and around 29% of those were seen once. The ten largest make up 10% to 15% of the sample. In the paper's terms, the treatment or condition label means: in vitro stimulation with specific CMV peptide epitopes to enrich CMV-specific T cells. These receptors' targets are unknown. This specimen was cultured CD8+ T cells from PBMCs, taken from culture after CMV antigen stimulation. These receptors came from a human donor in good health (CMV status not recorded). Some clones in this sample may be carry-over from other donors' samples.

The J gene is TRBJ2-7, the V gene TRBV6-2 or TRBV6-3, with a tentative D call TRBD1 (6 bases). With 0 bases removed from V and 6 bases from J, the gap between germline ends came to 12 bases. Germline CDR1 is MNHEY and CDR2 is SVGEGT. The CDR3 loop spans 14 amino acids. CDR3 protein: CASSYSYTGLEQYV. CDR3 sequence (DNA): TGTGCCAGCAGTTACTCCTACACAGGGCTCGAGCAGTACGTC.

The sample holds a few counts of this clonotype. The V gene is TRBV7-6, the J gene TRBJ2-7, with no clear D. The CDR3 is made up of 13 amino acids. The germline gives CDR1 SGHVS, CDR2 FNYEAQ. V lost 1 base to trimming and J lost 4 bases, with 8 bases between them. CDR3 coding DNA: TGTGCCAGCAGCTTAGGACCATTTTACGAGCAGTACTTC. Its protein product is CASSLGPFYEQYF.

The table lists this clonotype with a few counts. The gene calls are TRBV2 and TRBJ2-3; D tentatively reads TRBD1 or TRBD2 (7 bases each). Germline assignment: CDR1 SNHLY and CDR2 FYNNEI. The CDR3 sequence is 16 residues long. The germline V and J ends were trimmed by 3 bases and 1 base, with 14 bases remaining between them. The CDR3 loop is CASSEGRGQGTDTQYF. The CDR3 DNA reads TGTGCCAGCAGTGAGGGGAGGGGGCAGGGCACAGATACGCAGTATTTT.

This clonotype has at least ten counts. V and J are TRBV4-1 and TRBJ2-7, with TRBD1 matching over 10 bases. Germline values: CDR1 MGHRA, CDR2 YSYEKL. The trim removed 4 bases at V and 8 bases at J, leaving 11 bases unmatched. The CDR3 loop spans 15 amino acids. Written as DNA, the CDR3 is TGCGCCAGCAGCCCTCTTGGGACAGGGGATGTAAAGCAGTACTTC. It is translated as CASSPLGTGDVKQYF.

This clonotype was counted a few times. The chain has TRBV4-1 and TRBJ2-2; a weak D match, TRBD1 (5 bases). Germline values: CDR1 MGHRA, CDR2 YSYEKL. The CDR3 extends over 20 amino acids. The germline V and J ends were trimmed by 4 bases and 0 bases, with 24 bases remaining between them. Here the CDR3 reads CASSRPQGAVVPPNTGELFF. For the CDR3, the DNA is TGCGCCAGCAGCCGTCCCCAGGGCGCCGTCGTCCCCCCGAACACCGGGGAGCTGTTTTTT.

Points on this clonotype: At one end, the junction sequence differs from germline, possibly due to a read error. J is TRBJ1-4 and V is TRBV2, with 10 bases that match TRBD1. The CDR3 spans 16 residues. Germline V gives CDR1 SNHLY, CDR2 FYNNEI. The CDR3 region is CTSMRQGASPNEKLFF. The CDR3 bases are TGTACCAGCATGCGACAGGGGGCAAGTCCTAATGAAAAACTGTTTTTT.

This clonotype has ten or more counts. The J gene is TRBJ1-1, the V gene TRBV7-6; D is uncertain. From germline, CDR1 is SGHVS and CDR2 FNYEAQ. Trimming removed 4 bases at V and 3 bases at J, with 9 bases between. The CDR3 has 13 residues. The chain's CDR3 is CASSSHGYTEAFF. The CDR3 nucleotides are TGTGCCAGCAGCTCCCACGGATACACTGAAGCTTTCTTT.

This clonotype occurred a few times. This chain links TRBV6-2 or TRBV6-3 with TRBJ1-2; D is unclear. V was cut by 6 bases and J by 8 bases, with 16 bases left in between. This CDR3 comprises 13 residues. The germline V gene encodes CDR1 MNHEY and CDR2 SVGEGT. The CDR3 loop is CASSNGEAIGYTF. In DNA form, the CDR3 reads TGTGCCAGCAGCAACGGGGAAGCGATAGGCTACACCTTC.

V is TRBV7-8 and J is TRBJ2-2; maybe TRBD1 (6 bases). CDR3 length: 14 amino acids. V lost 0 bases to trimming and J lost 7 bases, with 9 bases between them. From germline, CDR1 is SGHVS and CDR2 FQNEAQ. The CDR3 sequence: CASSLAGGSGELFF. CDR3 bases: TGTGCCAGCAGCTTAGCAGGGGGAAGCGGGGAGCTGTTTTTT. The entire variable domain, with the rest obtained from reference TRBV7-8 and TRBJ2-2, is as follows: GAGVSQSPRYKVAKRGQDVALRCDPISGHVSLFWYQQALGQGPEFLTYFQNEAQLDKSGLPSDRFFAERPEGSVSTLKIQRTQQEDSAVYLCASSLAGGSGELFFGEGSRLTVL.

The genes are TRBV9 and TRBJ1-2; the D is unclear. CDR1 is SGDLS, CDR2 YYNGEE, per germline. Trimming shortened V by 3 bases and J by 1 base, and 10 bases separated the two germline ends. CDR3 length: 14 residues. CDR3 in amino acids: CASSGAEGNYGYTF. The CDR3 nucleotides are TGTGCCAGCAGCGGGGCAGAGGGTAACTATGGCTACACCTTC.

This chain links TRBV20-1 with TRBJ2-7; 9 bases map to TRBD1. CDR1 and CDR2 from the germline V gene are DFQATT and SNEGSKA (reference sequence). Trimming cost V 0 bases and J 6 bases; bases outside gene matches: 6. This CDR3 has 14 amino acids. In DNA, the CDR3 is TGCAGTGCTAGAGATCAGGACAGGGGACGCGAGCAGTACGTC. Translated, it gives CSARDQDRGREQYV.

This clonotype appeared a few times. The CDR3 DNA reads as TGTGCCAGCAGATCATTGGATCTGGGCGTCTATGGCTACACCTTC. The encoded protein is CASRSLDLGVYGYTF. V usage is TRBV6-2 or TRBV6-3 and J usage is TRBJ1-2; no reliable D call. CDR1 MNHEY and CDR2 SVGEGT come from the germline V gene. V was trimmed by 6 bases and J by 4 bases, leaving 18 bases between them. The CDR3 length is 15 residues.

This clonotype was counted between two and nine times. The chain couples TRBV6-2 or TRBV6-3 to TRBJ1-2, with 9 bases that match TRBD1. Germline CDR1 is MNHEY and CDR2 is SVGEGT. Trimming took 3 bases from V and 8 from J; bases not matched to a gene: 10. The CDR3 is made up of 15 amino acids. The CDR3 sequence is CASSYFSGTGTGYTF. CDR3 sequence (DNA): TGTGCCAGCAGTTATTTCTCTGGGACAGGGACCGGCTACACCTTC.

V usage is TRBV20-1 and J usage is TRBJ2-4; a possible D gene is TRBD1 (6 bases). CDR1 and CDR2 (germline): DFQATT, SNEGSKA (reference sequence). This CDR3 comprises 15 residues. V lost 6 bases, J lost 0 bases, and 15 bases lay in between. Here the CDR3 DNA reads TGCAGTGCCACGGGACATTATTTAGCCAAAAACATTCAGTACTTC. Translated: CSATGHYLAKNIQYF.

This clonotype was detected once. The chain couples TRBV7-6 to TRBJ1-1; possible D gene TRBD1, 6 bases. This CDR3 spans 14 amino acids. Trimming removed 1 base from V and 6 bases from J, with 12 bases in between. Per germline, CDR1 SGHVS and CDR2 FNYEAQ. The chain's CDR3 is CASSLESRGPEAFF. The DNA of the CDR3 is TGTGCCAGCAGCTTAGAGTCCAGGGGCCCTGAAGCTTTCTTT.